The clone carrying this T cell receptor (delta chain) was seen a handful of times. This sequence is one base from a far larger clone and is likely a read error. Distinct nucleotide sequences in the sample also encode this CDR3. The sample comes from a study of γδ T cells in repeated Plasmodium falciparum infection. TCRdb reran clone calling via CATT on the multiplex PCR reads. The sample includes 45,000 to 50,000 delta-chain clones, 1.6% seen only once; the top ten take roughly 8.6%. Sequenced material: gamma-delta T cells from blood. The clonotype was recovered from a pool of human donors (malaria-infected and uninfected, not separated).

As DNA, the CDR3 is TGTGCTCTTGGGACCCCGGGACTCCGAAACACCGATAAGCTCATCTTT. Translation gives CALGTPGLRNTDKLIF. The V gene is TRDV1, the J gene TRDJ1; D is unresolved. The length of the CDR3 is 16 residues. Germline assignment: CDR1 TSWWSYY and CDR2 QGS.